One sample yielded the 27 T cell receptor beta chains listed below, sequenced in a study of blood T cell repertoires in COVID-19. Sequencing used immunoSEQ multiplex PCR; TCRdb keeps in-frame clones, though not all of them. In the table there are about 160,000 clones, around 92% of which are singletons. The sequenced sample was peripheral blood. The receptors stem from a man under 40 with COVID-19, enrolled during active disease.

The chain is built from TRBV9 and TRBJ2-1; TRBD1 might be the D (6 bases). The CDR3 runs 15 residues. Trimming shortened V by 3 bases and J by 0 bases, and 10 bases separated the two germline ends. CDR1 and CDR2 (germline): SGDLS, YYNGEE. The CDR3 region is CASSGQGSSYNEQFF. Written as DNA, the CDR3 is TGTGCCAGCAGCGGCCAGGGGAGCTCCTACAATGAGCAGTTCTTC.

This clone has more than one count but fewer than ten. The chain links TRBV7-6 to TRBJ1-4; 7 nucleotides line up with TRBD1. CDR1 is SGHVS, CDR2 FNYEAQ, per germline. V trimming: 4 bases; J trimming: 5 bases; junction bases outside the gene matches: 10. This CDR3 is 16 amino acids long. Written as DNA, the CDR3 is TGTGCCAGCAGCTCATCCCCGGGACAGCGGAATGAAAAACTGTTTTTT. Its protein is CASSSSPGQRNEKLFF. The complete variable domain, with remaining parts taken from reference TRBV7-6 and TRBJ1-4, reads GAGVSQSPRYKVTKRGQDVALRCDPISGHVSLYWYRQALGQGPEFLTYFNYEAQQDKSGLPNDRFSAERPEGSISTLTIQRTEQRDSAMYRCASSSSPGQRNEKLFFGSGTQLSVL.

This chain joins TRBV10-3 and TRBJ2-3; D perhaps matches TRBD1 (6 bases). This CDR3 region has 16 residues. CDR1 is ENHRY and CDR2 is SYGVKD in the germline V gene. V lost 2 bases and J 0 bases, leaving 12 bases between the germline ends. The CDR3 DNA follows: TGTGCCATCAGTGAGGGAACAGGGAGAAGCACAGATACGCAGTATTTT. This sequence encodes CAISEGTGRSTDTQYF.

The chain couples TRBV7-9 to TRBJ1-1; TRBD1 aligns across 7 bases. V trimming: 5 bases; J trimming: 1 base; junction bases outside the gene matches: 7. The CDR3 length is 15 residues. Germline-derived CDR1 and CDR2 are SEHNR and FQNEAQ (reference sequence). In DNA, the CDR3 is TGTGCCAGCAGCGGACAGGAGGAAAAGAACACTGAAGCTTTCTTT. Encoded protein: CASSGQEEKNTEAFF.

About this clone itself: The junction shows a germline mismatch at one end, possibly a read error. The chain combines TRBV7-9 with TRBJ1-2, with D possibly being TRBD1 (6 bases). Germline lookup yields CDR1 SEHNR and CDR2 FQNEAQ (reference sequence). The CDR3 loop spans 9 amino acids. CDR3 residues: CASSTGLSF. The CDR3 DNA sequence: TGTGCCAGCTCGACAGGACTTTCCTTC.

The chain recombines TRBV27 with TRBJ2-6; tentatively, D is TRBD1 (6 bases). V was pared by 6 bases and J by 0 bases, with 12 bases between. The germline V gene has CDR1 MNHEY and CDR2 SMNVEV (reference sequence). The CDR3 spans 16 residues. The chain's CDR3 is CASSRGGPSGANVLTF. In nucleotides, the CDR3 is TGTGCCAGCAGCAGGGGTGGACCCTCTGGGGCCAACGTCCTGACTTTC.

This chain links TRBV19 with TRBJ2-1; possibly TRBD1 for D (5 bases). The ends were cut back, 6 bases at V and 2 bases at J, with 23 bases in the middle. The V gene's germline CDR1 is LNHDA and CDR2 SQIVND (reference sequence). This CDR3 contains 18 residues. The CDR3 region has the DNA TGTGCCAGTAGCCTCAAGGGGTATGGGGCCCCTACCTACAATGAGCAGTTCTTC. This translates into CASSLKGYGAPTYNEQFF.

This sequence joins TRBV7-9 and TRBJ2-7; 14 positions agree with TRBD2. Trimming at V came to 5 bases and at J to 7 bases, leaving 7 bases not matched to a gene. Germline CDR1 SEHNR, CDR2 FQNEAQ (reference sequence). The CDR3 loop spans 15 amino acids. The CDR3 DNA is TGTGCCAGCAGCCTAGGACTAGCGGGAGGTCAAGAGCAGTACTTC. It codes for CASSLGLAGGQEQYF.

This clone has only one observation. The rearrangement links TRBV6-1 to TRBJ2-4; the match to TRBD2 covers 12 bases. CDR1 and CDR2 from the germline V gene are MNHNS and SASEGT. The length of the CDR3 is 19 residues. J gave up 1 base and V 4 bases, and 11 bases lay outside the gene matches. The CDR3 protein is CASSAELAGGASAKNIQYF. CDR3 in DNA: TGTGCCAGCAGTGCCGAGCTAGCGGGGGGGGCCTCGGCCAAAAACATTCAGTACTTC.

The chain links TRBV6-1 to TRBJ2-3, with D perhaps matching TRBD1 (5 bases). In germline, CDR1 is MNHNS, CDR2 SASEGT. The CDR3 extends over 15 amino acids. Trimming stripped 0 bases from V and 3 bases from J, with 10 bases between. The CDR3 protein is CASSEARRVTDTQYF. In DNA, the CDR3 is TGTGCCAGCAGTGAAGCTCGCAGGGTGACAGATACGCAGTATTTT.

The chain employs TRBV5-6 and TRBJ2-7; D is ambiguous. Germline CDR1 SGHDT, CDR2 YYEEEE. The CDR3 extends over 17 amino acids. Deletions cut 1 base from V and 2 bases from J, with 19 bases between. Written as DNA, the CDR3 is TGTGCCAGCAGCTTGAAGGCTTTGATGACAAGAGCCTACGAGCAGTACTTC. Translation: CASSLKALMTRAYEQYF.

V is TRBV7-3 and J is TRBJ2-3; 8 bases fit TRBD2. The CDR3 sequence is 15 residues long. V lost 1 base and J lost 4; bases outside the gene matches: 4. CDR1 is SGHTA, CDR2 FQGTGA, per germline. This chain's CDR3 is CASSLIGGGPDTQYF. In nucleotides, the CDR3 is TGTGCCAGCAGCTTAATTGGCGGGGGGCCAGATACGCAGTATTTT.

This clone has a handful of counts. This chain uses TRBV7-2 with TRBJ1-5; 8 bases line up with TRBD1. Per germline, CDR1 SGHTA and CDR2 FQGNSA. J was trimmed by 4 bases and V by 7 bases; bases with no gene match: 9. The CDR3 consists of 15 residues. The CDR3 nucleotides read TGTGCCAGCACCCCAGGGGGCAGCCCTAATCAGCCCCAGCATTTT. Translated, it gives CASTPGGSPNQPQHF.

The chain employs TRBV6-5 and TRBJ1-2; 7 bases are a match to TRBD1. This CDR3 has 15 amino acids. Germline V gene sequence: CDR1 MNHEY, CDR2 SVGAGI. V lost 3 bases to trimming and J lost 2 bases; unmatched junction nucleotides: 6. As DNA, the CDR3 is TGTGCCAGCAGTTATCAGCAGGGGGTAAACTATGGCTACACCTTC. This sequence encodes CASSYQQGVNYGYTF.

This rearrangement joins TRBV7-3 to TRBJ2-1, with a weak D call TRBD2 (6 bases). V lost 5 bases, J lost 0 bases, and 11 bases lay in between. The CDR3 is 15 residues long. From germline, CDR1 is SGHTA and CDR2 FQGTGA. DNA of the CDR3: TGTGCCAGCAGCCCCTTGGGGGGCTCCTACAATGAGCAGTTCTTC. This gives the protein CASSPLGGSYNEQFF.

The chain employs TRBV28 and TRBJ2-7, with a weak D call TRBD2 (5 bases). Trimming took off 3 bases at V and 6 bases at J, with 18 bases between the two ends. CDR1 MDHEN and CDR2 SYDVKM come from the germline V gene. The CDR3 is 15 residues long. CDR3 DNA: TGTGCCAGCAGTTTCTGGGCTCGGAGGACTGGCGAGCAGTACTTC. As protein: CASSFWARRTGEQYF.

The chain is built from TRBV18 and TRBJ1-2; 7 positions agree with TRBD1. The germline V gene has CDR1 KGHSH and CDR2 LQKENI. This CDR3 is 15 amino acids long. V shed 3 bases, J shed 7 bases, and the junction held 11 bases outside the gene matches. The CDR3 DNA follows: TGTGCCAGCTCACCCTCTGCCGGGACAGAGATTGGCTACACCTTC. It is translated as CASSPSAGTEIGYTF.

The chain couples TRBV20-1 to TRBJ2-7; D might be TRBD1 (5 bases). Germline V CDR1 and CDR2: DFQATT, SNEGSKA (reference sequence). This CDR3 comprises 14 residues. V was clipped by 3 bases and J by 2 bases, with 14 bases between them. DNA for the CDR3: TGCAGTGCTAGTGGGCAGGGCTCGACCTACGAGCAGTACTTC. Protein product: CSASGQGSTYEQYF.

This clone was detected once. This CDR3 is CASSLLQLRGQNTGELFF. In DNA form, the CDR3 reads TGCGCCAGCAGCTTGTTACAACTTCGGGGTCAGAACACCGGGGAGCTGTTTTTT. The V call is TRBV5-1, the J call TRBJ2-2; D perhaps matches TRBD2 (5 bases). Trimming removed 1 base at V and 1 base at J, with 17 bases between. The CDR3 extends over 18 amino acids. From germline, CDR1 is SGHRS and CDR2 YFSETQ.

The rearrangement joins TRBV6-5 to TRBJ2-3, with D hard to call. The germline V gene encodes CDR1 MNHEY and CDR2 SVGAGI. CDR3 length: 15 amino acids. V shed 4 bases and J shed 6 bases, with 17 bases lying between them. In DNA form, the CDR3 reads TGTGCCAGCAGTTTAGACTCCGCGGTAAAGGATACGCAGTATTTT. This codes for CASSLDSAVKDTQYF.

The J gene is TRBJ2-3, the V gene TRBV5-8, with D possibly TRBD2 on 7 matching bases. CDR1 and CDR2 from the germline V gene are SGHTS and YDEGEE. Deletions cut 4 bases from V and 4 bases from J, with 19 bases between. The CDR3 is 16 residues long. CDR3 amino acids: CASSPTGGRLPDTQYF. The CDR3 DNA reads as TGTGCCAGCAGCCCGACCGGGGGGCGCTTGCCAGATACGCAGTATTTT. Filled out from reference TRBV5-8 and TRBJ2-3, the complete variable domain reads EAGVTQSPTHLIKTRGQQATLRCSPISGHTSVYWYQQALGLGLQFLLWYDEGEERNRGNFPPRFSGRQFPNYSSELNVNALELEDSALYLCASSPTGGRLPDTQYFGPGTRLTVL.

CDR3 DNA sequence: TGTGCCAGCTCACCAACGGGGTCTAGCACAGGGGATCAGCCCCAGCATTTT. Translated: CASSPTGSSTGDQPQHF. J is TRBJ1-5 and V is TRBV18, with 7 nucleotides matching TRBD1. The J segment lost 5 bases and the V segment lost 2 bases, leaving 12 bases of the junction unmatched. The CDR3 consists of 17 residues. Per the germline V gene, CDR1 is KGHSH and CDR2 is LQKENI.

CDR3 sequence (DNA): TGTGCCAGCAAATCCGACGGGAGCTCTGGAAACACCATATATTTT. It translates to CASKSDGSSGNTIYF. The J gene is TRBJ1-3, the V gene TRBV27, with D hard to call. CDR3 length equals 15 residues. In germline, CDR1 is MNHEY, CDR2 SMNVEV (reference sequence). Trimming shortened V by 7 bases and J by 0 bases, and 13 bases separated the two germline ends.

The V and J genes are TRBV5-1 and TRBJ2-7, with D maybe TRBD1 (5 bases). This CDR3 region has 12 residues. Germline V gives CDR1 SGHRS, CDR2 YFSETQ. With 2 bases removed from V and 4 bases from J, the gap between germline ends came to 7 bases. The DNA of the CDR3 is TGCGCCAGCAGCTTACCAGGGTACGAGCAGTACTTC. Amino acid sequence: CASSLPGYEQYF.

The chain combines TRBV28 with TRBJ2-3; tentatively, D is TRBD2 (6 bases). This CDR3 has 12 residues. The V end was cut by 6 bases, the J end by 4 bases, with 8 bases between. CDR1 and CDR2 (germline): MDHEN, SYDVKM. CDR3 amino acids: CASSPGADTQYF. The CDR3 DNA follows: TGTGCCAGCAGCCCGGGGGCAGATACGCAGTATTTT.

The genes are TRBV10-1 and TRBJ1-2; 11 positions match TRBD1. The germline V gene encodes CDR1 WNHNN and CDR2 SYGVQD (reference sequence). V was clipped by 2 bases and J by 8 bases; unmatched bases: 10. The CDR3 has 16 amino acids. The CDR3 loop reads CASSEGTGGRVGGYTF. The CDR3 DNA sequence: TGCGCCAGCAGTGAGGGGACAGGGGGTAGAGTAGGAGGCTACACCTTC.

The rearrangement uses TRBV18 and TRBJ1-2; TRBD1 agrees at 8 bases. Trimming at V came to 6 bases and at J to 4 bases, leaving 13 bases not matched to a gene. The CDR3 spans 16 residues. From germline, CDR1 is KGHSH and CDR2 LQKENI. The CDR3 here is CASSQSPDRAGYGYTF. The DNA for the CDR3 is TGTGCCAGCTCTCAAAGCCCGGACAGGGCGGGCTATGGCTACACCTTC. Variable domain in full (rest from reference TRBV18 and TRBJ1-2): NAGVMQNPRHLVRRRGQEARLRCSPMKGHSHVYWYRQLPEEGLKFMVYLQKENIIDESGMPKERFSAEFPKEGPSILRIQQVVRGDSAAYFCASSQSPDRAGYGYTFGSGTRLTVV.